These 7 T cell receptor beta chains came from one sample sequenced in a study of blood T cell repertoires in COVID-19. TCRdb's copy holds only in-frame clones and misses some; the assay was immunoSEQ multiplex PCR. The sample includes fewer than 250,000 clones, 92% of them seen just once. The sequencing input was peripheral blood. These receptors were obtained from a man younger than 40 with acute or convalescent COVID-19.

This chain uses TRBV5-6 with TRBJ1-1; tentative D call: TRBD1 (6 bases). Germline loops: CDR1 SGHDT, CDR2 YYEEEE. The CDR3 is 16 residues long. The V gene lost 4 bases and the J gene lost 0 bases, with 16 bases spanning the gap. DNA for the CDR3: TGTGCCAGCAGCCTGGGCAGTGCAGGGGTGAACACTGAAGCTTTCTTT. This encodes CASSLGSAGVNTEAFF.

The chain carries TRBV5-1 and TRBJ1-4; the match to TRBD1 covers 7 bases. The V gene's germline CDR1 is SGHRS and CDR2 YFSETQ. This CDR3 has 12 residues. Losses at the gene ends were 4 bases for V and 8 bases for J; bases not matched to a gene: 2. The DNA for the CDR3 is TGCGCCAGCAGCCGGACAGGCGAAAAACTGTTTTTT. Its protein is CASSRTGEKLFF. Full variable domain (remainder filled in from reference TRBV5-1 and TRBJ1-4): KAGVTQTPRYLIKTRGQQVTLSCSPISGHRSVSWYQQTPGQGLQFLFEYFSETQRNKGNFPGRFSGRQFSNSRSEMNVSTLELGDSALYLCASSRTGEKLFFGSGTQLSVL.

V is TRBV30 and J is TRBJ2-7, with 12 nucleotides matching TRBD2. V lost 2 bases and J lost 12; bases outside the gene matches: 5. Germline lookup yields CDR1 GTSNPN and CDR2 SVGIG (reference sequence). The CDR3 is 12 residues long. CDR3: CAWSPGLAGPYF. Written as DNA, the CDR3 is TGTGCCTGGAGTCCGGGACTAGCGGGCCCGTACTTC.

The rearrangement uses TRBV6-1 and TRBJ1-2, with a tentative D call TRBD1 (5 bases). This CDR3 region has 15 residues. Trimming shortened V by 2 bases and J by 14 bases, and 24 bases separated the two germline ends. Looked up from germline, CDR1 is MNHNS and CDR2 is SASEGT. For the CDR3, the DNA is TGTGCCAGCAGTGAAATCACCGGGACGCAACTGGGGGGGACCTTC. It translates to CASSEITGTQLGGTF.

The CDR3 loop is CASSRAGAPEPQHF. The CDR3 nucleotides read TGCGCCAGCAGTCGGGCGGGGGCTCCTGAGCCCCAGCATTTT. The chain carries TRBV5-1 and TRBJ1-5; TRBD1 is a possible D gene (6 bases). CDR1 is SGHRS and CDR2 is YFSETQ in the germline V gene. V lost 5 bases and J 8 bases, leaving 17 bases between the germline ends. The CDR3 totals 14 residues.

The rearrangement joins TRBV2 to TRBJ2-3, with D perhaps TRBD1 (6 bases). Trimming pared 10 bases from V and 1 base from J, leaving 15 bases between. Germline-derived CDR1 and CDR2 are SNHLY and FYNNEI. The CDR3 loop spans 14 amino acids. The CDR3 DNA reads as TGTGCCACCTACAGGGCTCCGGGCACAGATACGCAGTATTTT. Its translation: CATYRAPGTDTQYF.

The rearrangement uses TRBV30 and TRBJ1-3; D call uncertain. The length of the CDR3 is 15 residues. V dropped 3 bases and J dropped 0 bases, with 12 bases sitting between them. Germline-derived CDR1 and CDR2 are GTSNPN and SVGIG (reference sequence). Written as DNA, the CDR3 is TGTGCCTGGAGGTTCGGGTTGAGCTCTGGAAACACCATATATTTT. Translated: CAWRFGLSSGNTIYF.